This section outlines one T cell receptor (beta chain) sequence together with its context. Ten immunoSEQ deep assay plates served to sequence unsorted PBMC DNA. TCRdb's table, derived via immunoSEQ multiplex PCR, lists solely in-frame clones and lacks some. In the table there are approximately 480,000 clones, approximately 79% of which are singletons. This sample was included in a study of shared clonotypes between healthy human individuals. The CDR3 covers 14 residues. Germline loops: CDR1 SGHNT, CDR2 YYREEE (reference sequence). V lost 6 bases and J lost 7, with 17 bases in between. This chain uses TRBV5-4 with TRBJ1-3; D may be TRBD1 (5 bases). The clonotype comes from a woman in her forties in good health. Some clones in this sample may be carry-over from other donors' samples. Material: PBMCs. Here the CDR3 DNA reads TGTGCCAGCACCACCTCATCGGGGGGGAACACCATATATTTT. Translation gives CASTTSSGGNTIYF.